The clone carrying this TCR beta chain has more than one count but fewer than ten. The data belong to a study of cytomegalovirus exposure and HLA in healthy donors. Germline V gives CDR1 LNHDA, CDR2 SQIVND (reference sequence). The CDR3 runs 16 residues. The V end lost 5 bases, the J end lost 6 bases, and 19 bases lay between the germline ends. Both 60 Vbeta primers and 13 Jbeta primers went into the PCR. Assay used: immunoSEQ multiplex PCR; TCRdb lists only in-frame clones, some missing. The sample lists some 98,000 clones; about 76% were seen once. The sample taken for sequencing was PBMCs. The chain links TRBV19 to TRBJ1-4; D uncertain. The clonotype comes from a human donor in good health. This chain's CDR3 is CASSPPYGLGDEKLFF. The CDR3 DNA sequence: TGTGCCAGTAGTCCTCCGTATGGCCTGGGAGATGAAAAACTGTTTTTT.